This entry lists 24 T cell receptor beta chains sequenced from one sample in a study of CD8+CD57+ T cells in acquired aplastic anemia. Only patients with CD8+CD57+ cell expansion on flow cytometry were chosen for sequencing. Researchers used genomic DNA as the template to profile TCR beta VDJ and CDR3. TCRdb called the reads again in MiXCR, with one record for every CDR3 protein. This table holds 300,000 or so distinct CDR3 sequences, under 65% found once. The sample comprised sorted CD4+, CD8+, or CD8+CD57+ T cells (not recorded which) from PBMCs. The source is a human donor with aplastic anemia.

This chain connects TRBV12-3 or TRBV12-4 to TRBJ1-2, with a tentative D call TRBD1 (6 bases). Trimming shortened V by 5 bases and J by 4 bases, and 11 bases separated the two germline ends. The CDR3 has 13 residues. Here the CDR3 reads CASSQGLTYGYTF. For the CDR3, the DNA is TGTGCCAGCAGTCAGGGGCTCACCTATGGCTACACCTTC.

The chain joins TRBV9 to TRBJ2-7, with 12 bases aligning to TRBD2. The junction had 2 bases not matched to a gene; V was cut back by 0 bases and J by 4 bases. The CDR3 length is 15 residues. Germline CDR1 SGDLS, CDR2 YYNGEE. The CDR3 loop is CASSVAGTSGYEQYF. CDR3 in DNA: TGTGCCAGCAGCGTAGCCGGGACTAGCGGGTACGAGCAGTACTTC.

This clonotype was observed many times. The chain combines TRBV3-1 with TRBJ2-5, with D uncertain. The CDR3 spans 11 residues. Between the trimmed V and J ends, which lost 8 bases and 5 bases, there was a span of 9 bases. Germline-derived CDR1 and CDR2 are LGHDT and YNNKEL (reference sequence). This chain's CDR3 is CASGHVETQYF. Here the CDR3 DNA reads TGTGCCAGCGGTCACGTCGAGACCCAGTACTTC.

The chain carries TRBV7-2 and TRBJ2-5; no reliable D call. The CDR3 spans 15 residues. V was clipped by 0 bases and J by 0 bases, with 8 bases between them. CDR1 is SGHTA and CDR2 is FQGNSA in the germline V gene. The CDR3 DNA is TGTGCCAGCAGCTTAGCGATGAGTAACCAAGAGACCCAGTACTTC. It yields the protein CASSLAMSNQETQYF.

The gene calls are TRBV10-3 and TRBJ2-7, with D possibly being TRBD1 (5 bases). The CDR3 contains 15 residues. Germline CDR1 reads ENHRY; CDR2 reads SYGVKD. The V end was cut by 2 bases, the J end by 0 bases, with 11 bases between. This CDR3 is CAISETLTGSYEQYF. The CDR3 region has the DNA TGTGCCATCAGTGAGACCCTCACAGGCTCCTACGAGCAGTACTTC.

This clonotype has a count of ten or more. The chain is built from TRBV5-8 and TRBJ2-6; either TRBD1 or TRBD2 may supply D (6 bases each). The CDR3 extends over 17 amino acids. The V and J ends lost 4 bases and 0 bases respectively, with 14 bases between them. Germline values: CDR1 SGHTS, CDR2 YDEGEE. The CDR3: CASSPRGASSGANVLTF. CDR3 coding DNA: TGTGCCAGCAGCCCGAGGGGGGCCTCCTCTGGGGCCAACGTCCTGACTTTC.

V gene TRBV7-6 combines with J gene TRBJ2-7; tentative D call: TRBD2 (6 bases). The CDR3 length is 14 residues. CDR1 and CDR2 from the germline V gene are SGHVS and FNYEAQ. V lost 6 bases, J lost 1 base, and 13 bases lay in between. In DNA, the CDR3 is TGTGCCAGCAGACCGGGAGCAAAATCCTACGAGCAGTACTTC. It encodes CASRPGAKSYEQYF. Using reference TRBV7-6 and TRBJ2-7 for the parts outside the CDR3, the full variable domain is GAGVSQSPRYKVTKRGQDVALRCDPISGHVSLYWYRQALGQGPEFLTYFNYEAQQDKSGLPNDRFSAERPEGSISTLTIQRTEQRDSAMYRCASRPGAKSYEQYFGPGTRLTVT.

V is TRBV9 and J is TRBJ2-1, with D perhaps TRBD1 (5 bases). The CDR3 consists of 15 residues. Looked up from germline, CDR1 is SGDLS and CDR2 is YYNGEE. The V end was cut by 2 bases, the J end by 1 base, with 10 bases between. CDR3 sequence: CASSVYRSSYNEQFF. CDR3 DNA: TGTGCCAGCAGCGTGTACAGGAGTTCCTACAATGAGCAGTTCTTC.

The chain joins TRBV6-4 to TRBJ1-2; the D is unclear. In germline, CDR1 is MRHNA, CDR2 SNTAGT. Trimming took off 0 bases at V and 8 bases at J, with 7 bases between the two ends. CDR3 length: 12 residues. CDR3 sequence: CASSDSGVGYTF. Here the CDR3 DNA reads TGTGCCAGCAGTGACTCAGGAGTCGGCTACACCTTC.

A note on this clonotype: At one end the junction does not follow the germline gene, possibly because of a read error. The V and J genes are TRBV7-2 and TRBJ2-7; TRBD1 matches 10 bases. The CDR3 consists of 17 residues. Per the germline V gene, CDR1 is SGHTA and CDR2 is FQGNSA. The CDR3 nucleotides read TGCGCCAGCAGCCAAGGCTGGGGGGACAGGGGTACCTACGAGCAGTACTTC. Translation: CASSQGWGDRGTYEQYF.

CDR3 nucleotides: TGTGCCAGCAGCCCCGGGACAGGGTCTGGAGAGACCCAGTACTTC. It is translated as CASSPGTGSGETQYF. This chain links TRBV7-9 with TRBJ2-5; TRBD1 matches at 9 bases. The CDR3 consists of 15 residues. J gave up 4 bases and V 5 bases, and 8 bases lay outside the gene matches. CDR1 and CDR2 from the germline V gene are SEHNR and FQNEAQ (reference sequence).

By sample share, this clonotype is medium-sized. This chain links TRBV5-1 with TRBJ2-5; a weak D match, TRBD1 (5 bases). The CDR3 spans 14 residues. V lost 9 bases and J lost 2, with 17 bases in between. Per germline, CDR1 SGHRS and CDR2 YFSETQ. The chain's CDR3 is CAIGLGQGQETQYF. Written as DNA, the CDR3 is TGCGCCATCGGCCTGGGGCAGGGACAAGAGACCCAGTACTTC. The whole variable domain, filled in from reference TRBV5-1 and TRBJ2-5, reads KAGVTQTPRYLIKTRGQQVTLSCSPISGHRSVSWYQQTPGQGLQFLFEYFSETQRNKGNFPGRFSGRQFSNSRSEMNVSTLELGDSALYLCAIGLGQGQETQYFGPGTRLLVL.

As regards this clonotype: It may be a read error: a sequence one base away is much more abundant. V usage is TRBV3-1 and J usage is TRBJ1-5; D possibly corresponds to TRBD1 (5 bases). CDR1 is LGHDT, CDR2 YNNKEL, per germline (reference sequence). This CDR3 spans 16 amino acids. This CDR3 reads CASSQGGGRGNQHQHF. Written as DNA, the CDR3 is TGTGCCAGCAGCCAAGGTGGGGGTAGGGGCAATCAGCACCAGCATTTT.

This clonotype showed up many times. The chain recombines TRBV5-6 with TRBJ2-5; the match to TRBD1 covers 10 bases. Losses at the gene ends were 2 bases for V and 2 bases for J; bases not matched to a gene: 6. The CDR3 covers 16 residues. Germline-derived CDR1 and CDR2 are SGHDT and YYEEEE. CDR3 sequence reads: CASSFRTGGGQETQYF. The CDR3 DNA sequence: TGTGCCAGCAGCTTCAGGACAGGGGGGGGTCAAGAGACCCAGTACTTC.

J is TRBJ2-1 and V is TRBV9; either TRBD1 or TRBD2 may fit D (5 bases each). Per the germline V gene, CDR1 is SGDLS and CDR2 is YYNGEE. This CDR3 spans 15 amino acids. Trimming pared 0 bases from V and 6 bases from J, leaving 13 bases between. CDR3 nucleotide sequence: TGTGCCAGCAGCGTAGGAGGGGCCGAGGGCAATGAGCAGTTCTTC. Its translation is CASSVGGAEGNEQFF.

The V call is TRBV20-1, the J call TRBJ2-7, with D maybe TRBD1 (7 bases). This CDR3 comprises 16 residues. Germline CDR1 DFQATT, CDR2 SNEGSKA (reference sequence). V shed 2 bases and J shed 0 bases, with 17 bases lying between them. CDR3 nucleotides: TGCAGTGCTAGACGAAGCAGGGGGGCCAGCTCCTACGAGCAGTACTTC. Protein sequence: CSARRSRGASSYEQYF.

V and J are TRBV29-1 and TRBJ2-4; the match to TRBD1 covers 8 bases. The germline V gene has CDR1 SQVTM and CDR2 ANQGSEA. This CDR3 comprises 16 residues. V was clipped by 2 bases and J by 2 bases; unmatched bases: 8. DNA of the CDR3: TGCAGCGTTGAATGGACAGGGTACGGTACCAAAAACATTCAGTACTTC. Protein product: CSVEWTGYGTKNIQYF.

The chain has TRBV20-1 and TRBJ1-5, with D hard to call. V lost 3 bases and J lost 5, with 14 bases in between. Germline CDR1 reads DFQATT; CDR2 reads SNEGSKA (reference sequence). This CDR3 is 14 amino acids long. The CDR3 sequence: CSASGGLSDQPQHF. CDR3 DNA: TGCAGTGCTAGTGGAGGGTTAAGCGATCAGCCCCAGCATTTT.

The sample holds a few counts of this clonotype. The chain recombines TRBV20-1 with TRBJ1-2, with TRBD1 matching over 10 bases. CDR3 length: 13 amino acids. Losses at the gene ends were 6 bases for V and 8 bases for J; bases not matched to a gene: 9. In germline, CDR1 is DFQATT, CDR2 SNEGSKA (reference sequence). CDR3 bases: TGCAGTGCCCCAAGGGACAGGGGATACGGCTACACCTTC. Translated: CSAPRDRGYGYTF.

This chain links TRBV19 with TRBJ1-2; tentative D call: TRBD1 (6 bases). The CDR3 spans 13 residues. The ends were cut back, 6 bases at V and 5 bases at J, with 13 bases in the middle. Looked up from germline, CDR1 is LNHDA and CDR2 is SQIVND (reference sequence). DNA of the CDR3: TGTGCCAGTAGAAACACAGGGCAGTATGGCTACACCTTC. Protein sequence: CASRNTGQYGYTF.

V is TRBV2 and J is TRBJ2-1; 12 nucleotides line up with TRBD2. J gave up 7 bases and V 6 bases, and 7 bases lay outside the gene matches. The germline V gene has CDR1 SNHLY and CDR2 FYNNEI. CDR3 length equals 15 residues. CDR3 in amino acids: CASRYGTSGLNEQFF. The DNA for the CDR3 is TGTGCCAGCAGGTATGGGACTAGCGGGTTAAATGAGCAGTTCTTC.

CDR3 DNA: TGTGCCACGGCACTAACGGGGTCCCGTACTCTACGCACAGATACGCAGTATTTT. This translates into CATALTGSRTLRTDTQYF. The chain is built from TRBV10-3 and TRBJ2-3, with D possibly TRBD2 on 5 matching bases. Germline CDR1 is ENHRY and CDR2 is SYGVKD. Trimming removed 10 bases at V and 1 base at J, with 27 bases between. The CDR3 spans 18 residues.

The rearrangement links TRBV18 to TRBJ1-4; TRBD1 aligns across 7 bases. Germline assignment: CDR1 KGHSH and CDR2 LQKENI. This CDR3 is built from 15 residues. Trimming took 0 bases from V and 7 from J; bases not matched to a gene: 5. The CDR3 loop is CASSPPGQGGEKLFF. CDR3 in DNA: TGTGCCAGCTCACCACCGGGTCAGGGGGGTGAAAAACTGTTTTTT.

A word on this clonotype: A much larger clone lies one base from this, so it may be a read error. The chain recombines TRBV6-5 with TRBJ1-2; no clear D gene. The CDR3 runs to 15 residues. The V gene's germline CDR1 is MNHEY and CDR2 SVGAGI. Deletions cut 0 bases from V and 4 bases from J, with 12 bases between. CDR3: CASSYSSGASYGYTF. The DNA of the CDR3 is TGTGCCAGCAGTTACTCATCAGGCGCTAGCTATGGCTACACCTTC.